This T cell receptor beta chain came from a study of shared clonotypes between healthy human individuals (dated by TCRdb to about 2020). Background on the whole study: The cohort comprised two women and a few men aged 18 to 49 years. For each donor, CD4 naive and CD4 memory were each given three plates, CD8 naive was given two plates, and CD8 memory was given one plate. Blood TCR repertoires of about five healthy adults were deeply sequenced to estimate repertoire size and the extent of clonotype sharing between individuals. Different laboratories and diverse techniques were used to prepare libraries and sequence TCR repertoires, to increase sequencing depth and limit assay-specific biases. Between about 0.8 and 9 billion PBMCs per donor were obtained by leukapheresis. On the study overall, not on this receptor specifically: Pairwise subsampling indicated that sequencing depth was expected to affect the degree of clonotype sharing among donors. About 5% of naive CD4, 3.5% of naive CD8, 2.3% of memory CD4, and more than 0.35% of memory CD8 clonotypes were shared across several donors. Even with the large sequencing depth, rarefaction of the sorted-subset datasets indicated that sequencing was incomplete. Larger estimated clonotype richness was generally found for naive subsets than for memory subsets. Compared with non-shared clonotypes, the clonotypes found in all four sorted-subset donors had higher generation probabilities. Sampling was restricted to blood, and TCR repertoires in tissue are likely to differ from TCR repertoires in blood. The small number of donors limited the genetic and exposure-history diversity represented.

As to this clone: Its antigen is unknown. No base qualities exist here, and no much larger clone lies one base off it.

The germline V gene (reference sequence) specifies MNHEY as CDR1 and SMNVEV as CDR2. V is pared back by 6 bases and J by 0 bases, with 22 bases lying between the germline termini. Spanning cysteine to phenylalanine, the CDR3 consists of 18 amino acids. Just CDR3 DNA is preserved here, 54 bases in frame from base 1. Using the deep immunoSEQ assay, TCR CDR3 regions were amplified from genomic DNA by multiplex PCR. Extracted genomic DNA from each cell subset was spread evenly across all wells of several immunoSEQ 96-well plates, with each plate serving as a replicate. For sorted subsets, about 200 ng genomic DNA, equal to approximately 30,000 T cell genomes, was loaded into each replicate PCR. The purified libraries were quantified using a Qubit 3.0 fluorometer, sized with a Bioanalyzer 2100, and then quantified again using the KAPA Library Quantification kit. Every immunoSEQ 96-well plate was sequenced on a separate single-read 150-cycle Illumina NextSeq 550 flow cell. On the study's bioinformatics: Because only junctional sequences without quality scores were contained in the immunoSEQ output, filtering matching that applied to full-length reads could not be performed. Sequences were annotated with PyIR, a Python wrapper for IgBLAST v1.9, using IMGT germline references to assign V/J genes and CDR3. Reads were removed for weak V/J assignments (E-value above 1e-6), missing CDR3, stop codons, out-of-frame junctions, or ambiguous translated residues. V3J clonotypes were defined as sequences sharing an identical inferred V gene, J gene, and CDR3 amino acid sequence. The percentage overlap between two repertoires was calculated by dividing the number of shared unique clonotypes by the size of the smaller repertoire. RTK rarefaction, the Chao1 estimator, and Recon v2.1 estimates of unobserved clonotypes were used to assess repertoire richness. Generation probabilities for all TCRbeta clonotypes obtained by the gDNA method from several donors were computed using OLGA. Held by TCRdb, this immuneACCESS table contains in-frame sequences only and omits some clones. Under half of the omission traces to an unresolved V gene where checked; the cause of the rest is unknown. That table supplies the V and J calls and clone size; D and trimming were determined from the DNA. This sample gives over 1.4 million clones in total; 95% to 97% of them show up just once. Together, the top ten hold approximately 1.1% of the sample.

The donors were healthy, HIV-negative adults with no recently reported acute infections or vaccinations. Every donor was a Caucasian adult living in Nashville, Tennessee, USA. Magnetic negative selection was used to enrich CD4+ T cells, after which naive cells were positively selected on CD45RA and the negative fraction became the memory subset. After blood collection by leukapheresis, PBMCs were isolated using Ficoll-Histopaque density gradient centrifugation and then cryopreserved in the vapor phase of liquid nitrogen. Purity and quantity of every magnetically sorted T cell population were checked by analytical flow cytometry. Each sorted fraction had its genomic DNA isolated and then quantified by UV absorbance on a Nanodrop 2000c.

Here the chain combines TRBV27 and TRBJ2-3; the D gene is tentatively TRBD1 or TRBD2, each matching 5 bases. The specimen was naive CD4+ T cells sorted from blood. Interpreted using the paper, the cell subset or site label stands for: CD45RA+ positively selected. This clonotype was sampled from a man in his thirties or forties in good health. The DNA is TGTGCCAGCAGGGGCCGGGACGCCATTCTTGGTAGCACAGATACGCAGTATTTT. This codes for CASRGRDAILGSTDTQYF.